The 15 T cell receptor beta chains below all came from one sample that was sequenced in a study of cytomegalovirus exposure and HLA in healthy donors. PCR primers comprised 60 Vbeta and 13 Jbeta primers. Repertoires were generated with immunoSEQ multiplex PCR, while TCRdb's copy carries only in-frame clones and drops some. The sample includes 70,000 to 95,000 clones, around 79% of them seen just once. Sequenced sample: PBMCs. These receptors were obtained from a middle-aged woman in good health and CMV-seropositive.

For the CDR3, the DNA is TGTGCCAGCAGGGGGAGCTCCTATAATTCACCCCTCCACTTT. Protein sequence: CASRGSSYNSPLHF. The chain recombines TRBV6-5 with TRBJ1-6; no reliable D call. The CDR3 contains 14 residues. The V gene lost 6 bases and the J gene lost 0 bases, with 6 bases spanning the gap. CDR1 and CDR2 from the germline V gene are MNHEY and SVGAGI.

This clone was counted a single time. This chain joins TRBV28 and TRBJ1-2; no definite D call. V dropped 5 bases and J dropped 7 bases, with 20 bases sitting between them. This CDR3 has 15 residues. CDR1 is MDHEN and CDR2 is SYDVKM in the germline V gene. The CDR3 DNA reads as TGTGCCAGCAGTCCTCCCGGGGTAAATCTGCTTGGCTACACCTTC. Translation gives CASSPPGVNLLGYTF.

This clone was observed a few times. This chain uses TRBV28 with TRBJ1-2; D gene ambiguous. V was pared by 3 bases and J by 1 base, with 9 bases between. This CDR3 comprises 14 residues. The germline V gene has CDR1 MDHEN and CDR2 SYDVKM. The CDR3 spells CASSLRQVNYGYTF. In nucleotides, the CDR3 is TGTGCCAGCAGTTTGAGGCAAGTTAACTATGGCTACACCTTC.

J is TRBJ1-6 and V is TRBV4-1; tentatively, D is TRBD1 (5 bases). The length of the CDR3 is 20 residues. Germline CDR1 reads MGHRA; CDR2 reads YSYEKL. Between the trimmed V and J ends, which lost 0 bases and 0 bases, there was a span of 18 bases. In DNA, the CDR3 is TGCGCCAGCAGCCAAGATACATCCAGGGCCCTGAGCTCCTATAATTCACCCCTCCACTTT. The encoded protein is CASSQDTSRALSSYNSPLHF.

The rearrangement joins TRBV20-1 to TRBJ2-7; unclear D gene. The CDR3 sequence is 10 residues long. The V gene's germline CDR1 is DFQATT and CDR2 SNEGSKA (reference sequence). The V end lost 6 bases, the J end lost 3 bases, and 6 bases lay between the germline ends. The CDR3 DNA reads TGCAGTGCATCGAGCTACGAGCAGTACTTC. Encoded protein: CSASSYEQYF.

CDR3 nucleotide sequence: TGTGCCAGCAGTTTAGGGCTAGCGGGAGCCCAAGAGACCCAGTACTTC. Translating it yields CASSLGLAGAQETQYF. This rearrangement joins TRBV27 to TRBJ2-5; 10 bases match TRBD2. V shed 2 bases, J shed 1 base, and the junction held 4 bases outside the gene matches. From germline, CDR1 is MNHEY and CDR2 SMNVEV (reference sequence). The CDR3 contains 16 residues.

This clone was found a few times. The gene calls are TRBV5-1 and TRBJ2-6; D uncertain. Germline CDR1 SGHRS, CDR2 YFSETQ. V was shortened by 1 base and J by 3 bases, with 8 bases between the two germline ends. This CDR3 has 15 residues. The CDR3 DNA is TGCGCCAGCAGCTTGCGGGTAGTTGGGGCCAACGTCCTGACTTTC. This translates into CASSLRVVGANVLTF. The variable domain in full, with the rest retrieved from reference TRBV5-1 and TRBJ2-6, is KAGVTQTPRYLIKTRGQQVTLSCSPISGHRSVSWYQQTPGQGLQFLFEYFSETQRNKGNFPGRFSGRQFSNSRSEMNVSTLELGDSALYLCASSLRVVGANVLTFGAGSRLTVL.

The chain employs TRBV2 and TRBJ2-7; the match to TRBD2 covers 7 bases. The CDR3 loop spans 14 amino acids. With V trimmed by 5 bases and J by 5 bases, 9 bases remained unmatched. Germline V gene data show CDR1 as SNHLY and CDR2 as FYNNEI. CDR3 DNA: TGTGCCAGCAGTTCCGGGACTATTTTAAACGAGCAGTACTTC. It yields the protein CASSSGTILNEQYF.

In this sample, this clone is medium-sized. V and J are TRBV27 and TRBJ2-1; TRBD1 aligns across 9 bases. The trim removed 7 bases at V and 8 bases at J, leaving 12 bases unmatched. This CDR3 is built from 15 residues. CDR1 and CDR2 (germline): MNHEY, SMNVEV (reference sequence). In nucleotides, the CDR3 is TGTGCCAGCACCATGAGGGGACAGGGTGTATATGAGCAGTTCTTC. Amino acids: CASTMRGQGVYEQFF.

The rearrangement joins TRBV7-6 to TRBJ2-4, with D perhaps matching TRBD1 (6 bases). The V end lost 3 bases, the J end lost 6 bases, and 9 bases lay between the germline ends. This CDR3 spans 13 amino acids. Germline CDR1 and CDR2: SGHVS and FNYEAQ. CDR3 sequence reads: CASSLTGRNIQYF. For the CDR3, the DNA is TGTGCCAGCAGCTTGACAGGCAGAAACATTCAGTACTTC.

V usage is TRBV6-1 and J usage is TRBJ2-7; the D is unclear. Germline-derived CDR1 and CDR2 are MNHNS and SASEGT. Trimming took off 2 bases at V and 2 bases at J, with 10 bases between the two ends. The CDR3 is 14 amino acids. The CDR3 sequence: CASSESAIAYEQYF. CDR3 nucleotide sequence: TGTGCCAGCAGTGAATCTGCGATCGCCTACGAGCAGTACTTC.

This chain joins TRBV7-3 and TRBJ2-1, with D possibly matching TRBD2 (6 bases). Germline V lookup: CDR1 SGHTA, CDR2 FQGTGA. The CDR3 spans 15 residues. V was clipped by 0 bases and J by 9 bases, with 15 bases between them. This CDR3 reads CASSLTEGRLGEQFF. The CDR3 DNA sequence: TGTGCCAGCAGCTTAACGGAAGGGAGGTTAGGTGAGCAGTTCTTC.

The V gene is TRBV28, the J gene TRBJ2-3; TRBD1 matches 7 bases. Germline-derived CDR1 and CDR2 are MDHEN and SYDVKM. V lost 4 bases and J lost 2; bases outside the gene matches: 6. This CDR3 spans 15 amino acids. CDR3 coding DNA: TGTGCCAGCAGTTACGGACAGGACAACACAGATACGCAGTATTTT. Amino acids: CASSYGQDNTDTQYF.

The rearrangement uses TRBV9 and TRBJ1-5; tentative D call: TRBD1 (6 bases). Germline V CDR1 and CDR2: SGDLS, YYNGEE. The CDR3 loop spans 15 amino acids. Trimming left V 3 bases short and J 16 bases short, with 26 bases between. Written as DNA, the CDR3 is TGTGCCAGCAGCGGCTCAGGGGCCCCAGGGCAGAAGGTACATTTT. Its protein product is CASSGSGAPGQKVHF.

The chain carries TRBV19 and TRBJ1-5; D not resolved. V was shortened by 3 bases and J by 0 bases, with 15 bases between the two germline ends. The CDR3 has 17 amino acids. CDR1 is LNHDA and CDR2 is SQIVND in the germline V gene (reference sequence). Written as DNA, the CDR3 is TGTGCCAGTAGTATCTTAGGGCGGGGTTATAGCAATCAGCCCCAGCATTTT. Protein product: CASSILGRGYSNQPQHF.